This T cell receptor beta chain comes out of a study of blood T cells in healthy people across ages. Every donor gave 7.5 to 10 milliliters of peripheral blood. Samples each had at least 5 micrograms of total RNA extracted. General study findings and limits: Lack of knowledge of donor CMV status possibly confounded expanded clonotype changes. When set beside aged donors, long-lived donors presented more naive CD4+ cells and higher diversity.

V lost 5 bases and J lost 3; bases outside the gene matches: 5. CDR1 is MNHEY, CDR2 SVGEGT, per germline. The length of the CDR3 is 14 residues. This clonotype appeared a few times. Its antigen is undetermined. With a J-beta primer mix and a sample-barcoded 5' primer, a second PCR ran about 7 to 11 cycles. Via MiXCR, TCRdb re-called the 5' RACE reads, giving one row per CDR3 protein. This table has approximately 830,000 distinct CDR3 sequences, around two thirds appearing once. The TCR sequence derives from a man between 25 and 39 years old in good health. The sequencing sample was made of blood. The chain employs TRBV6-2 or TRBV6-3 and TRBJ2-3, with 7 bases fitting TRBD2. The CDR3 region has the DNA TGTGCCAGCAGTAGCGGGGTAAGAACAGATACGCAGTATTTT. It encodes CASSSGVRTDTQYF.